This is a list of T cell receptor beta chains from one sample in a study of cytomegalovirus exposure and HLA in healthy donors. Clones were read by immunoSEQ multiplex PCR, and TCRdb kept only the in-frame ones, dropping some. This sample's table reports roughly 45,000 clones. The sequenced sample consisted of PBMCs. Receptors originate from a woman under 40 in good health and CMV-seronegative. The CDR3 runs from the conserved cysteine through the conserved F or W. The D gene is left open where the match is weak.

cdr3_aa,cdr3_nt,d_call,v_call,j_call
CASSVSGTSSYNEQFF,TGTGCCAGCAGCGTATCCGGGACTAGCTCCTACAATGAGCAGTTCTTC,TRBD2,TRBV11-1,TRBJ2-1
CASRRQGAHTEAFF,TGTGCCAGCAGGCGGCAGGGGGCCCACACTGAAGCTTTCTTT,TRBD1,TRBV27,TRBJ1-1
CASSPGGWPQDGYTF,TGTGCCAGCAGCCCCGGGGGGTGGCCCCAGGATGGCTACACCTTC,NA,TRBV9,TRBJ1-2
CASSLTYHEQYF,TGTGCCAGCAGCCTAACTTACCACGAGCAGTACTTC,NA,TRBV13,TRBJ2-7
CASSRSGSGWGDTQYF,TGTGCCAGCAGCCGTAGCGGGAGCGGGTGGGGAGATACGCAGTATTTT,TRBD2,TRBV7-3,TRBJ2-3
CASNPRQGNNQPQHF,TGTGCCAGCAACCCCCGACAGGGCAACAATCAGCCCCAGCATTTT,TRBD1,TRBV5-8,TRBJ1-5
CASSLYRTGTSTEAFF,TGCGCCAGCAGCTTATATAGGACAGGGACGAGCACTGAAGCTTTCTTT,TRBD1,TRBV5-1,TRBJ1-1
CASSPRDTTYEQYF,TGCGCCAGCAGCCCCCGGGACACTACCTACGAGCAGTACTTC,NA,TRBV5-1,TRBJ2-7
CASGQGSYGYTF,TGTGCCAGCGGACAGGGTTCATATGGCTACACCTTC,TRBD1,TRBV6-5,TRBJ1-2
CASRTGNLPGELFF,TGTGCCAGTCGGACAGGTAACCTGCCTGGGGAACTGTTTTTT,TRBD1,TRBV28,TRBJ1-4
CASSPEGYGYTF,TGTGCCAGCAGCCCAGAGGGTTATGGCTACACCTTC,NA,TRBV5-6,TRBJ1-2
CASSERTDYGYTF,TGTGCCAGCAGTGAACGGACAGACTATGGCTACACCTTC,NA,TRBV6-1,TRBJ1-2
CAWSATGGITEAFF,TGTGCCTGGAGTGCGACAGGGGGCATAACTGAAGCTTTCTTT,TRBD1,TRBV30,TRBJ1-1